This T cell receptor (beta chain) was found in a study of PD-L1 blockade in urothelial cancer. The germline gives CDR1 SGHVS, CDR2 FQNEAQ. This CDR3 has 12 residues. V lost 5 bases, J lost 2 bases, and 7 bases lay in between. Measured with immunoSEQ multiplex PCR; TCRdb has only the in-frame clones, and not every one. The sample lists over 75,000 clones; about 83% were seen once. The time point is: pretreatment peripheral blood. Per patient, between 1 and 8 samples were collected at pretreatment and on-treatment time points. The sequence came from a man in his fifties or sixties with urothelial cancer. The chain couples TRBV7-8 to TRBJ2-7, with D maybe TRBD2 (6 bases). Sequenced material: PBMCs, taken around atezolizumab (anti-PD-L1) treatment. The CDR3 reads CASSREPYEQYF. The CDR3 coding sequence is TGTGCCAGCAGCCGGGAGCCCTACGAGCAGTACTTC.